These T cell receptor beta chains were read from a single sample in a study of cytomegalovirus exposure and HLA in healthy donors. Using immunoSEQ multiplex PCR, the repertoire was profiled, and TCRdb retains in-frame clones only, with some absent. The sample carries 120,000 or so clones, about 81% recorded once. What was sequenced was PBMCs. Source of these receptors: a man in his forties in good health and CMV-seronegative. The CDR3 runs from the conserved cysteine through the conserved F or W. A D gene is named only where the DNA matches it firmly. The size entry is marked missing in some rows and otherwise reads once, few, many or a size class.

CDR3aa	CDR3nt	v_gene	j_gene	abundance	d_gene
CASSPPRRGDNEQFF	TGTGCCAGCTCACCACCGCGGCGGGGGGACAATGAGCAGTTCTTC	TRBV18	TRBJ2-1	few	TRBD2
CASSPDWVPPVGLHF	TGCGCCAGCAGCCCGGACTGGGTCCCCCCTGTTGGCCTCCACTTT	TRBV4-3	TRBJ1-6	.	.
CASSPHLQQGKVGAGELFF	TGTGCCAGCAGCCCACACCTTCAACAGGGTAAGGTTGGGGCCGGGGAGCTGTTTTTT	TRBV11-1	TRBJ2-2	.	.
CASSEQVSGNTIYF	TGTGCCAGCAGCGAACAGGTCTCTGGAAACACCATATATTTT	TRBV5-6	TRBJ1-3	.	.
CAWNGHTNQPQHF	TGTGCCTGGAATGGACACACGAATCAGCCCCAGCATTTT	TRBV30	TRBJ1-5	.	.
CASSLTVNTEAFF	TGTGCCAGCAGCCTTACAGTGAACACTGAAGCTTTCTTT	TRBV7-2	TRBJ1-1	.	.
CASRLQQTGQLYNEQFF	TGCGCCAGCAGACTACAACAAACGGGACAGTTATACAATGAGCAGTTCTTC	TRBV4-1	TRBJ2-1	.	TRBD1
CATSGGGLTGELFF	TGTGCCACCAGCGGGGGAGGACTAACCGGGGAGCTGTTTTTT	TRBV15	TRBJ2-2	.	.
CASSGLGAGELFF	TGTGCCAGCAGCGGTCTGGGCGCCGGGGAGCTGTTTTTT	TRBV5-4	TRBJ2-2	.	.
CASSTGQGLGGANVLTF	TGTGCCAGTAGCACGGGACAGGGCCTGGGTGGGGCCAACGTCCTGACTTTC	TRBV19	TRBJ2-6	.	TRBD1
CASSLSASQETQYF	TGCGCCAGCAGCTTGAGTGCCAGCCAAGAGACCCAGTACTTC	TRBV5-1	TRBJ2-5	.	.
CASSIGVAGFADRETQYF	TGTGCCAGTAGTATAGGAGTCGCAGGGTTTGCTGATCGGGAGACCCAGTACTTC	TRBV19	TRBJ2-5	once	.
CASSVAGGFGETQYF	TGCGCCAGCAGCGTAGCGGGGGGGTTCGGAGAGACCCAGTACTTC	TRBV5-1	TRBJ2-5	few	TRBD2
CASSTPSGEQYF	TGTGCCAGCAGCACGCCCAGCGGAGAGCAGTACTTC	TRBV7-2	TRBJ2-7	.	.
CASSEGKPGGGNEQYF	TGTGCCAGCAGTGAAGGGAAGCCAGGGGGCGGGAACGAGCAGTACTTC	TRBV6-1	TRBJ2-7	.	TRBD1
CASSQNAGQVPEAFF	TGCGCCAGCAGCCAAAACGCGGGACAGGTTCCTGAAGCTTTCTTT	TRBV4-1	TRBJ1-1	few	TRBD1
CASSPPGYEQYF	TGTGCCAGCAGCCCGCCCGGGTACGAGCAGTACTTC	TRBV28	TRBJ2-7	.	.
CAWRDRNYEQYF	TGTGCCTGGAGAGACAGGAACTACGAGCAGTACTTC	TRBV30	TRBJ2-7	.	.
CAWENLGLAGGKQYF	TGTGCCTGGGAGAACCTCGGACTAGCGGGAGGCAAGCAGTACTTC	TRBV30	TRBJ2-7	few	TRBD2
CASSSHRVPDTQYF	TGTGCCAGCAGTAGCCACAGGGTCCCAGATACGCAGTATTTT	TRBV6-1	TRBJ2-3	once	.
CASSPSTSGVYNEQFF	TGTGCCAGCAGTCCATCGACTAGCGGGGTTTACAATGAGCAGTTCTTC	TRBV28	TRBJ2-1	.	TRBD2
CASSLWAHGESEQYF	TGCGCCAGCAGCTTGTGGGCACATGGGGAGAGCGAGCAGTACTTC	TRBV5-1	TRBJ2-7	.	.
CASSLGPGQGLTGELFF	TGTGCCAGCAGCTTAGGGCCGGGACAGGGGCTAACCGGGGAGCTGTTTTTT	TRBV13	TRBJ2-2	few	TRBD1
CASSPTQGGGSTDTQYF	TGTGCCAGCTCACCTACCCAGGGAGGGGGTAGCACAGATACGCAGTATTTT	TRBV18	TRBJ2-3	.	.
CATVGATGKRGPRYEQYF	TGTGCCACCGTGGGGGCTACCGGGAAACGAGGGCCCCGCTACGAGCAGTACTTC	TRBV11-2	TRBJ2-7	once	.
CASSIGQGLANTEAFF	TGTGCCAGTAGTATTGGGCAGGGGTTGGCGAACACTGAAGCTTTCTTT	TRBV19	TRBJ1-1	.	.
CASSFGTVYEQYF	TGTGCCAGCAGCTTCGGGACTGTATACGAGCAGTACTTC	TRBV7-2	TRBJ2-7	.	.